This T cell receptor (beta chain) was captured by sequencing in a study of molecular identifiers for immune sequencing clone quantification. Study-level background: RNA, taken in replicates from around 18,000 or 91,000 naive CD8 cells, was split five ways, with four sequenced.

Naive CD8 T cells were FACS-sorted by CD8+CD4-CCR7+CD45RA+ markers. Previously described methods and listed TCR primers were used for bulk TCR libraries. TCRdb itself ran the PCR reads through MiXCR, one entry per CDR3 protein. Counted here are under 100,000 distinct CDR3 sequences, approximately 23% occurring once; the ten biggest clones make up 0.6% to 0.9%. With regard to this clonotype: As yet, its antigen is unknown. At one of its ends the junction is not consistent with the germline gene, which may arise from a read error.

Whole-study findings and limits: Under 1% of molecules in naive cells, but over 99% of effector molecules, belonged to clones above 20 RNA copies.

Looked up from germline, CDR1 is SEHNR and CDR2 is FQNEAQ (reference sequence). The CDR3 covers 15 residues. The source material was naive CD8+ T cells from blood, with Jurkat cell RNA spiked in. Subset in this sample: FACS-sorted CD8+CD4-CCR7+CD45RA+ naive T cells. The chain carries TRBV7-9 and TRBJ2-3; the match to TRBD1 covers 11 bases. This TCR was sampled from a human donor in good health. Some libraries in this study had Jurkat cell RNA spiked in. CDR3 coding DNA: TGTGCCAGTAAGGACAGGGGGCTCCGGACAGATACGCAGTGTTTT. It yields the protein CASKDRGLRTDTQCF.